This T cell receptor beta chain originates from a study of cytomegalovirus exposure and HLA in healthy donors. Researchers ran the PCR with 60 Vbeta and 13 Jbeta primers. Clones were sequenced by immunoSEQ multiplex PCR, and TCRdb holds only the in-frame ones, with some missing. The table includes about 97,000 clones, approximately 74% detected once. This TCR derives from a woman between 40 and 55 years old in good health and CMV-seronegative. Input material: PBMCs.

The CDR3 coding sequence is TGTGCCAGCCGCACTTTAGCGGTCCACAATGAGCAGTTCTTC. It encodes CASRTLAVHNEQFF. The chain combines TRBV7-2 with TRBJ2-1, with a tentative D call TRBD2 (6 bases). This CDR3 contains 14 residues. Trimming cost V 8 bases and J 5 bases, with 16 bases left between them. In germline, CDR1 is SGHTA, CDR2 FQGNSA.